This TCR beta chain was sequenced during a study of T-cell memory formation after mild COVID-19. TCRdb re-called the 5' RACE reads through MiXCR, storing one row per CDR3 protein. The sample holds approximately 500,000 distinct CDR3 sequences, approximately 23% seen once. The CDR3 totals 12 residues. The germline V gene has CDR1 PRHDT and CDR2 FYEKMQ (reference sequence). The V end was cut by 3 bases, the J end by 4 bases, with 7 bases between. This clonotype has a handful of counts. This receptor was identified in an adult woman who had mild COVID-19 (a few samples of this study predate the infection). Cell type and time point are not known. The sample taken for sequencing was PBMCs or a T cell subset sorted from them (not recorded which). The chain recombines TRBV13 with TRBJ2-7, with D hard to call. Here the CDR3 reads CASSFSYYEQYF. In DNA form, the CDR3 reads TGTGCCAGCAGCTTTAGCTATTACGAGCAGTACTTC.